The clone carrying this T cell receptor beta chain was counted only a few times. This entry is derived from a study of blood T cell repertoires in COVID-19. Sequenced by immunoSEQ multiplex PCR; TCRdb stores in-frame clones only, minus some. The data hold a few hundred thousand clones, with 70% to 90% observed a single time. Germline V gene data show CDR1 as SGHNT and CDR2 as YYREEE (reference sequence). The CDR3 has 14 residues. V was pared by 1 base and J by 8 bases, with 1 base of the junction left unmatched. Cohort assignment relied on participant-reported clinical history. Donors in Cohort 3 counted as recovered after two negative PCRs, clearance, or symptom resolution.

The sequence was obtained from a man aged 30 to 39 who had recovered from COVID-19. The sample comprised PBMCs or T cells enriched from blood (not recorded which). The J gene is TRBJ1-6, the V gene TRBV5-4; TRBD1 matches at 9 bases. CDR3 in amino acids: CASSLTGGDSPLHF. The CDR3 DNA reads as TGTGCCAGCAGCTTGACAGGGGGCGATTCACCCCTCCACTTT.